These 25 T cell receptor beta chains came from one sample sequenced in a study of T cell clusters in autoimmune cytopenias. TRB was amplified from 250 ng of peripheral blood genomic DNA per sample. Multiplex touch-down PCR amplified TRB using TRB-A and TRB-B pools in one tube. TCRdb reprocessed the multiplex PCR reads, with one entry per CDR3 protein and no DNA. This specimen shows around 4,000 distinct CDR3 sequences; the ten leading clones hold about 16%. Material: peripheral blood. The receptor source for this set is a human donor with an autoimmune cytopenia or autoimmune hepatitis (not recorded which).

Judged by frequency, this clonotype is medium-sized. The chain couples TRBV6-1 to TRBJ1-1; the D call of TRBD1 rests on TCRdb alone, since no DNA is present to check it. The length of the CDR3 is 15 residues. Germline V gives CDR1 MNHNS, CDR2 SASEGT. CDR3 residues: CASSEAGTGSTEAFF.

The chain employs TRBV30 and TRBJ1-1. This CDR3 region has 13 residues. CDR1 and CDR2 (germline): GTSNPN, SVGIG (reference sequence). The CDR3 protein is CAWSVGGVAEAFF.

The chain couples TRBV27 to TRBJ2-2; the D call from TCRdb, TRBD1, cannot be confirmed without DNA. CDR3 size: 15 residues. Germline V CDR1 and CDR2: MNHEY, SMNVEV (reference sequence). The CDR3 sequence: CASSLVGTVTGELFF.

J is TRBJ2-5 and V is TRBV10-3; as DNA is missing, the TRBD2 call by TCRdb cannot be tested. Germline loops: CDR1 ENHRY, CDR2 SYGVKD. This CDR3 is built from 14 residues. The CDR3 loop reads CATSKREGRETQYF.

This sequence joins TRBV19 and TRBJ1-4; the TCRdb D gene call, TRBD1, has no DNA to confirm it. Germline CDR1 LNHDA, CDR2 SQIVND (reference sequence). CDR3 length: 14 amino acids. The CDR3 sequence: CASRSGPQDEKLFF.

The chain couples TRBV27 to TRBJ2-5; no DNA is available, so the TRBD1 call from TCRdb remains unchecked. Germline V CDR1 and CDR2: MNHEY, SMNVEV (reference sequence). CDR3 length: 14 residues. CDR3 in amino acids: CASSPGQVEETQYF.

The chain uses TRBV6-6 and TRBJ2-1. This CDR3 contains 16 residues. CDR1 is MNHNY and CDR2 is SVGAGI in the germline V gene (reference sequence). CDR3 region: CASSPRVAGRYNEQFF.

CDR3 loop: CASSTGPTSEQYF. The chain carries TRBV27 and TRBJ2-7; TCRdb's D gene call, TRBD2, goes unchecked for lack of DNA. The germline gives CDR1 MNHEY, CDR2 SMNVEV (reference sequence). The length of the CDR3 is 13 residues.

J is TRBJ2-2 and V is TRBV6-6. The CDR3 sequence is 17 residues long. CDR1 is MNHNY, CDR2 SVGAGI, per germline (reference sequence). This CDR3 is CASSYSVRTTNTGELFF.

This clonotype is classed as medium-sized (0.01 to 0.1%) by frequency. The rearrangement uses TRBV19 and TRBJ1-2; without DNA, the TCRdb call of TRBD1 cannot be checked. This CDR3 has 13 residues. The germline gives CDR1 LNHDA, CDR2 SQIVND (reference sequence). The CDR3 loop is CASSIQGYYGYTF.

This clonotype is called medium-sized based on its frequency. The chain links TRBV6-5 to TRBJ2-5; TCRdb indicates TRBD1, and absent DNA this call remains unverified. CDR3 length equals 15 residues. CDR1 is MNHEY and CDR2 is SVGAGI in the germline V gene. CDR3 region: CASRPGQGFQETQYF.

This sequence joins TRBV27 and TRBJ2-7; TCRdb picks TRBD1, but there is no DNA to check that call. CDR3 size: 13 residues. Per germline, CDR1 MNHEY and CDR2 SMNVEV (reference sequence). CDR3 region: CASGRGSSYEQYF.

The chain recombines TRBV28 with TRBJ1-2. The CDR3 consists of 13 residues. From germline, CDR1 is MDHEN and CDR2 SYDVKM. CDR3 in amino acids: CASRYSDNYGYTF.

The rearrangement joins TRBV29-1 to TRBJ1-3; absent DNA, TCRdb's TRBD1 call cannot be checked. CDR1 SQVTM and CDR2 ANQGSEA come from the germline V gene. The CDR3 spans 13 residues. This CDR3 is CSVMRGSGNTIYF.

This clonotype shows up as medium-sized by frequency. This chain links TRBV6-2 or TRBV6-3 with TRBJ2-1; absent DNA, TCRdb's TRBD2 call cannot be checked. Per germline, CDR1 MNHEY and CDR2 SVGEGT. The CDR3 is 14 amino acids. The CDR3 region is CASIGLAGYNEQFF.

The J gene is TRBJ2-1, the V gene TRBV29-1; as DNA is missing, the TRBD2 call by TCRdb cannot be tested. Germline V gene lookup returns CDR1 SQVTM and CDR2 ANQGSEA. The CDR3 is 17 amino acids. The CDR3 sequence is CSVALIAGPSSYNEQFF.

This chain connects TRBV5-4 to TRBJ2-2; there is no DNA to check the TCRdb D call of TRBD1. Germline assignment: CDR1 SGHNT and CDR2 YYREEE (reference sequence). This CDR3 spans 14 amino acids. The CDR3 sequence is CASSRTANTGELFF. Drawing the rest from reference TRBV5-4 and TRBJ2-2, the complete variable domain is ETGVTQSPTHLIKTRGQQVTLRCSSQSGHNTVSWYQQALGQGPQFIFQYYREEENGRGNFPPRFSGLQFPNYSSELNVNALELDDSALYLCASSRTANTGELFFGEGSRLTVL.

This clonotype is labeled medium-sized (0.01 to 0.1%) based on frequency. V and J are TRBV29-1 and TRBJ2-6. The CDR3 covers 11 residues. Germline CDR1 is SQVTM and CDR2 is ANQGSEA. The CDR3 sequence: CSVDSYGVLTF. The full variable domain, its missing parts supplied by reference TRBV29-1 and TRBJ2-6, is SAVISQKPSRDICQRGTSLTIQCQVDSQVTMMFWYRQQPGQSLTLIATANQGSEATYESGFVIDKFPISRPNLTFSTLTVSNMSPEDSSIYLCSVDSYGVLTFGAGSRLTVL.

By frequency, this clonotype registers medium-sized. The genes are TRBV6-2 or TRBV6-3 and TRBJ2-7. CDR1 is MNHEY and CDR2 is SVGEGT in the germline V gene. There are 12 residues in the CDR3. The chain's CDR3 is CASSYRNYEQYF.

This chain joins TRBV20-1 and TRBJ2-3; TCRdb designates TRBD1, a call that cannot be tested without DNA. Germline CDR1 and CDR2: DFQATT and SNEGSKA (reference sequence). This CDR3 has 11 amino acids. CDR3 sequence: CSTGFTDTQYF.

The rearrangement links TRBV5-4 to TRBJ2-6; TCRdb returns TRBD2, unconfirmable since there is no DNA. CDR1 and CDR2 from the germline V gene are SGHNT and YYREEE (reference sequence). CDR3 length: 18 amino acids. The CDR3 here is CASSLEPGRDSGANVLTF.

The chain employs TRBV19 and TRBJ1-5; TCRdb selects TRBD1, and the lack of DNA leaves this call unchecked. Germline values: CDR1 LNHDA, CDR2 SQIVND (reference sequence). There are 15 residues in the CDR3. The chain's CDR3 is CASSPGTGGNQPQHF. The full variable domain, its missing parts supplied by reference TRBV19 and TRBJ1-5, is DGGITQSPKYLFRKEGQNVTLSCEQNLNHDAMYWYRQDPGQGLRLIYYSQIVNDFQKGDIAEGYSVSREKKESFPLTVTSAQKNPTAFYLCASSPGTGGNQPQHFGDGTRLSIL.

The V call is TRBV15, the J call TRBJ2-2; TCRdb proposes TRBD2, but this gene call is untestable without DNA. This CDR3 has 16 residues. In germline, CDR1 is LNHNV, CDR2 YYDKDF (reference sequence). The CDR3 region is CATSSSGRALTGELFF.

The chain has TRBV5-1 and TRBJ2-5; TCRdb gives TRBD1 as the D gene, but with no DNA this cannot be confirmed. The CDR3 runs 16 residues. Germline-derived CDR1 and CDR2 are SGHRS and YFSETQ. CDR3 in amino acids: CASSLPRDRVGETQYF.

The chain combines TRBV5-4 with TRBJ2-5; the D call from TCRdb, TRBD2, cannot be confirmed without DNA. This CDR3 has 15 residues. Germline CDR1 reads SGHNT; CDR2 reads YYREEE (reference sequence). The CDR3 sequence is CASSLNQPGRETQYF.